This is a list of T cell receptor beta chains from one sample in a study of identical twins. One entry per CDR3 protein results from TCRdb running MiXCR on the 5' RACE reads. The data show 600,000 to 850,000 distinct CDR3 sequences, roughly 18% seen once. The data also belong to a second study, concerning T cells expressing NK-cell markers.

The sequenced sample consisted of PBMCs. The receptors were gathered from a woman between 18 and 30 years old in good health. Both conserved end residues are part of each CDR3. Expanded clones are given a class, and other clones once, few, many or no size at all.

V gene: TRBV6-1; clone size: few; CDR3 protein: CASTPVGAGEYEQYF
V gene: TRBV6-2/TRBV6-3; clone size: -; CDR3 protein: CASSLLQVPPYNEQFF
V gene: TRBV20-1; clone size: -; CDR3 protein: CSAGRTSGGVKETQYF
V gene: TRBV6-5; clone size: -; CDR3 protein: CASSYFMTRGPHEQYF
V gene: TRBV20-1; clone size: few; CDR3 protein: CSARDEYGYTF
V gene: TRBV29-1; clone size: -; CDR3 protein: CSVTNQGTGYGYTF
V gene: TRBV12-3/TRBV12-4; clone size: -; CDR3 protein: CASRDTGGQGSREQFF
V gene: TRBV10-2; clone size: few; CDR3 protein: CASGTPEGYEQYF
V gene: TRBV20-1; clone size: few; CDR3 protein: CSASWVYSTDTQYF
V gene: TRBV7-9; clone size: few; CDR3 protein: CASSLGQGETGELFF
V gene: TRBV10-3; clone size: -; CDR3 protein: CAISGQDSNQPQHF
V gene: TRBV5-1; clone size: few; CDR3 protein: CASSWGTSGAYEQYF
V gene: TRBV20-1; clone size: -; CDR3 protein: CSASKGGVNTEAFF
V gene: TRBV5-1; clone size: few; CDR3 protein: CASTAGFSGANVLTF
V gene: TRBV29-1; clone size: -; CDR3 protein: CSVELRHGAGARDTQYF
V gene: TRBV7-6; clone size: few; CDR3 protein: CASSSYRQGVSEQYF
V gene: TRBV29-1; clone size: few; CDR3 protein: CSVPTRGSPNNEQFF
V gene: TRBV5-1; clone size: -; CDR3 protein: CASSGGRTALQYF
V gene: TRBV10-3; clone size: -; CDR3 protein: CATRPPRAGEKLFF
V gene: TRBV30; clone size: few; CDR3 protein: CAWMRVGSAYEQYF
V gene: TRBV5-1; clone size: -; CDR3 protein: CASSHLTGTGELFF
V gene: TRBV20-1; clone size: -; CDR3 protein: CSAAQGGGNEKLFF
V gene: TRBV6-1; clone size: few; CDR3 protein: CASTAHGYQETQYF
V gene: TRBV6-5; clone size: -; CDR3 protein: CASSYYRADTQYF
V gene: TRBV25-1; clone size: many; CDR3 protein: CASSDAGPRQPQHF
V gene: TRBV20-1; clone size: many; CDR3 protein: CSLSGGALNEQFF
V gene: TRBV9; clone size: few; CDR3 protein: CASSVGTGIFYEQYF
V gene: TRBV4-3; clone size: few; CDR3 protein: CASSQVSGRGPETQYF
V gene: TRBV7-9; clone size: -; CDR3 protein: CASRSNGLEQFF
V gene: TRBV29-1; clone size: few; CDR3 protein: CSVEDGGLYGYTF
V gene: TRBV5-1; clone size: -; CDR3 protein: CASSLGTSVEQFF
V gene: TRBV7-9; clone size: -; CDR3 protein: CASSLDVEVTETQYF
V gene: TRBV15; clone size: -; CDR3 protein: CATSRDSGSSQPQHF
V gene: TRBV5-1; clone size: -; CDR3 protein: CASSFYGGRGNEQFF
V gene: TRBV5-1; clone size: -; CDR3 protein: CASSFTGGSQEDTQYF
V gene: TRBV5-8; clone size: few; CDR3 protein: CASIRLAGFTEAFF
V gene: TRBV14; clone size: -; CDR3 protein: CASSQGNTQYF
V gene: TRBV9; clone size: few; CDR3 protein: CASSVIGAQETQYF
V gene: TRBV15; clone size: few; CDR3 protein: CATSGGNTEAFF
V gene: TRBV20-1; clone size: -; CDR3 protein: CSARPSADRGNYGYTF
V gene: TRBV7-2; clone size: -; CDR3 protein: CASSLVASGGSYNEQFF
V gene: TRBV28; clone size: -; CDR3 protein: CASSLPFTRRSKNTEAFF
V gene: TRBV3-1; clone size: -; CDR3 protein: CASGQLYEQYF
V gene: TRBV7-9; clone size: few; CDR3 protein: CASSSVAGAQYF
V gene: TRBV20-1; clone size: -; CDR3 protein: CSAREGPADNEQFF
V gene: TRBV5-1; clone size: few; CDR3 protein: CASSLPGDRTGELFF
V gene: TRBV12-3/TRBV12-4; clone size: -; CDR3 protein: CASSFSGGYQPQHF
V gene: TRBV20-1; clone size: few; CDR3 protein: CSAARGLDEQYF
V gene: TRBV18; clone size: few; CDR3 protein: CASSPRVAGYNEQFF
V gene: TRBV2; clone size: -; CDR3 protein: CASRASGRAGELFF
V gene: TRBV12-3/TRBV12-4; clone size: few; CDR3 protein: CASSLRLNTDTQYF
V gene: TRBV20-1; clone size: -; CDR3 protein: CSARVASNTEAFF
V gene: TRBV12-3/TRBV12-4; clone size: many; CDR3 protein: CASSPGLVYNEQFF
V gene: TRBV20-1; clone size: few; CDR3 protein: CSAMGWEGPYTDTQYF
V gene: TRBV6-5; clone size: -; CDR3 protein: CASSYSGTRWDTQYF
V gene: TRBV5-1; clone size: few; CDR3 protein: CASSFLVGQGLNYGYTF
V gene: TRBV6-2/TRBV6-3; clone size: -; CDR3 protein: CASSSLAGVRGEQFF